Following are 31 T cell receptor beta chains from one sample sequenced in a study of cytomegalovirus exposure and HLA in healthy donors. Both 60 Vbeta primers and 13 Jbeta primers went into the PCR. Generated by immunoSEQ multiplex PCR, the TCRdb table keeps only in-frame clones and is missing some. Counted here are some 140,000 clones, around 70% occurring once; the ten biggest clones make up about 2.1%. Sample: PBMCs. All receptors derive from a man younger than 45 in good health and CMV-seronegative.

The chain links TRBV4-1 to TRBJ1-1; 8 nucleotides align to TRBD1. V trimming: 2 bases; J trimming: 2 bases; junction bases outside the gene matches: 4. CDR3 length equals 15 residues. Germline CDR1 and CDR2: MGHRA and YSYEKL. CDR3 sequence (DNA): TGCGCCAGCAGCCAACCGACAGGGGCAAACACTGAAGCTTTCTTT. This translates into CASSQPTGANTEAFF.

This CDR3 is CASSIERQGRTEAFF. The CDR3 DNA reads as TGTGCCAGTAGTATAGAAAGACAGGGGAGAACTGAAGCTTTCTTT. The rearrangement links TRBV19 to TRBJ1-1, with 8 bases matching TRBD1. The CDR3 sequence is 15 residues long. The germline gives CDR1 LNHDA, CDR2 SQIVND (reference sequence). The J segment lost 5 bases and the V segment lost 0 bases, leaving 5 bases of the junction unmatched.

The chain has TRBV11-2 and TRBJ2-3; D may be TRBD2 (6 bases). The CDR3 length is 15 residues. Germline CDR1 reads SGHAT; CDR2 reads FQNNGV. Trimming shortened V by 1 base and J by 0 bases, and 8 bases separated the two germline ends. Written as DNA, the CDR3 is TGTGCCAGCAGCTTAGCTAGCGCGAGCACAGATACGCAGTATTTT. This translates into CASSLASASTDTQYF.

The V and J genes are TRBV5-8 and TRBJ2-2; 9 nucleotides match TRBD1. Germline V gene lookup returns CDR1 SGHTS and CDR2 YDEGEE. The CDR3 spans 14 residues. V trimming: 5 bases; J trimming: 4 bases; junction bases outside the gene matches: 3. The CDR3 DNA follows: TGTGCCAGCAGTGTGACAGGGGGCACCGGGGAGCTGTTTTTT. It yields the protein CASSVTGGTGELFF.

V and J are TRBV7-9 and TRBJ2-1; tentative D call: TRBD1 (5 bases). Trimming took 8 bases from V and 4 from J, leaving 12 bases between them. The CDR3 totals 13 residues. Germline V gives CDR1 SEHNR, CDR2 FQNEAQ (reference sequence). The CDR3 here is CASSSGKYNEQFF. The CDR3 DNA follows: TGTGCCAGCTCCTCAGGGAAATACAATGAGCAGTTCTTC.

This clone appeared a few times. The chain joins TRBV15 to TRBJ1-1; D might be TRBD1 (5 bases). The V and J ends lost 0 bases and 7 bases respectively, with 15 bases between them. CDR3 length: 15 residues. The germline V gene has CDR1 LNHNV and CDR2 YYDKDF (reference sequence). CDR3 sequence (DNA): TGTGCCACCAGCAGAGATTATGGGGCGTGGAGTGAAGCTTTCTTT. Amino acid sequence: CATSRDYGAWSEAFF.

This chain links TRBV6-5 with TRBJ1-2, with D tentatively TRBD1 (5 bases). Germline CDR1 reads MNHEY; CDR2 reads SVGAGI. CDR3 length: 14 residues. The V end was cut by 5 bases, the J end by 2 bases, with 12 bases between. Here the CDR3 reads CASSGLTENYGYTF. CDR3 sequence (DNA): TGTGCCAGCAGTGGGTTGACAGAAAACTATGGCTACACCTTC.

This clone was seen a handful of times. V gene TRBV28 combines with J gene TRBJ1-2, with D maybe TRBD1 (5 bases). From germline, CDR1 is MDHEN and CDR2 SYDVKM. V lost 3 bases to trimming and J lost 5 bases, with 7 bases between them. The CDR3 runs to 12 residues. The CDR3 reads CASSFQGYGYTF. CDR3 in DNA: TGTGCCAGCAGTTTCCAGGGTTATGGCTACACCTTC.

This clone has a handful of counts. The chain has TRBV4-1 and TRBJ2-7; 8 positions agree with TRBD1. V lost 0 bases to trimming and J lost 3 bases; unmatched junction nucleotides: 7. This CDR3 has 16 amino acids. CDR1 and CDR2 from the germline V gene are MGHRA and YSYEKL. CDR3 sequence reads: CASSQDTDRVNYEQYF. CDR3 sequence (DNA): TGCGCCAGCAGCCAAGATACGGACAGGGTAAACTACGAGCAGTACTTC.

The genes are TRBV5-6 and TRBJ2-7, with 7 bases matching TRBD2. This CDR3 is 15 amino acids long. Losses at the gene ends were 0 bases for V and 3 bases for J; bases not matched to a gene: 6. CDR1 is SGHDT, CDR2 YYEEEE, per germline. The CDR3, as DNA: TGTGCCAGCAGCTTGGTGGGGGGGGAGGGCTACGAGCAGTACTTC. Translation: CASSLVGGEGYEQYF.

The chain has TRBV6-1 and TRBJ1-3, with D possibly matching TRBD1 (6 bases). Germline CDR1 MNHNS, CDR2 SASEGT. Deletions cut 1 base from V and 0 bases from J, with 13 bases between. The CDR3 length is 17 residues. The chain's CDR3 is CASSEDRVLISGNTIYF. CDR3 coding DNA: TGTGCCAGCAGTGAAGACAGGGTCCTCATCTCTGGAAACACCATATATTTT.

This clone was observed a few times. One junction end disagrees with the germline gene, perhaps due to a read error. The CDR3 sequence: CSVPPGANYGYPF. The CDR3 bases are TGCAGCGTCCCCCCAGGGGCCAACTATGGCTACCCCTTC. The rearrangement joins TRBV29-1 to TRBJ1-2; D perhaps matches TRBD1 (6 bases). This CDR3 contains 13 residues. From germline, CDR1 is SQVTM and CDR2 ANQGSEA. The full variable domain, completed using reference TRBV29-1 and TRBJ1-2, is SAVISQKPSRDICQRGTSLTIQCQVDSQVTMMFWYRQQPGQSLTLIATANQGSEATYESGFVIDKFPISRPNLTFSTLTVSNMSPEDSSIYLCSVPPGANYGYPFGSGTRLTVV.

J is TRBJ2-7 and V is TRBV7-9; the D gene is possibly TRBD1 (5 bases). This CDR3 is built from 15 residues. Germline CDR1 reads SEHNR; CDR2 reads FQNEAQ (reference sequence). V lost 3 bases and J lost 1, with 13 bases in between. Here the CDR3 DNA reads TGTGCCAGCAGCTTTCAGGGTGCGAGTTCCTACGAGCAGTACTTC. Encoded protein: CASSFQGASSYEQYF. The full variable domain, rest sourced from reference TRBV7-9 and TRBJ2-7, is DTGVSQNPRHKITKRGQNVTFRCDPISEHNRLYWYRQTLGQGPEFLTYFQNEAQLEKSRLLSDRFSAERPKGSFSTLEIQRTEQGDSAMYLCASSFQGASSYEQYFGPGTRLTVT.

This clone was counted a few times. The J gene is TRBJ2-2, the V gene TRBV7-6, with D perhaps matching TRBD2 (5 bases). V gave up 5 bases and J gave up 7 bases, with 17 bases separating them. The CDR3 is made up of 15 amino acids. The germline CDR1 and CDR2 sequences are SGHVS and FNYEAQ. The CDR3 sequence is CASSHTASGDGELFF. CDR3 sequence (DNA): TGTGCCAGCAGCCATACCGCCTCCGGGGACGGGGAGCTGTTTTTT.

The chain joins TRBV7-9 to TRBJ2-3; D not resolved. Germline V gives CDR1 SEHNR, CDR2 FQNEAQ (reference sequence). The CDR3 length is 17 residues. Trimming took off 0 bases at V and 3 bases at J, with 16 bases between the two ends. Here the CDR3 DNA reads TGTGCCAGCAGCTTAGCGCTTGGTCTCCAGAGGACAGATACGCAGTATTTT. It codes for CASSLALGLQRTDTQYF.

The sample holds a few counts of this clone. This sequence joins TRBV29-1 and TRBJ2-3, with D possibly matching TRBD2 (5 bases). This CDR3 comprises 14 residues. V was clipped by 4 bases and J by 3 bases, with 14 bases between them. Per germline, CDR1 SQVTM and CDR2 ANQGSEA. The CDR3 DNA reads TGCAGCGTTGGGACTTCGGTCGGGACAGATACGCAGTATTTT. Its protein is CSVGTSVGTDTQYF.

V gene TRBV5-6 combines with J gene TRBJ2-5, with 7 nucleotides matching TRBD2. J lost 2 bases, V lost 0 bases, and 7 bases had no gene match. The CDR3 extends over 16 amino acids. In germline, CDR1 is SGHDT, CDR2 YYEEEE. In DNA, the CDR3 is TGTGCCAGCAGCTTGGGAGTAGCGGGTATTCAAGAGACCCAGTACTTC. Residues: CASSLGVAGIQETQYF.

This clone was recorded a few times. The chain carries TRBV7-9 and TRBJ1-4; maybe TRBD1 (6 bases). The germline V gene has CDR1 SEHNR and CDR2 FQNEAQ (reference sequence). This CDR3 has 12 amino acids. V dropped 3 bases and J dropped 15 bases, with 14 bases sitting between them. CDR3 in amino acids: CASSFEGERLFF. The CDR3 nucleotides read TGTGCCAGCAGCTTTGAGGGGGAAAGATTGTTTTTT.

The genes are TRBV14 and TRBJ1-2, with TRBD1 as a possible D gene (6 bases). Germline V gives CDR1 SGHDN, CDR2 FVKESK. The CDR3 has 12 amino acids. V lost 4 bases and J 7 bases, leaving 10 bases between the germline ends. The CDR3 DNA reads TGTGCCAGCAGCCCCGGACAGTTTGGCTACACCTTC. It translates to CASSPGQFGYTF.

This chain uses TRBV29-1 with TRBJ1-5; TRBD1 matches at 8 bases. Germline V gene data show CDR1 as SQVTM and CDR2 as ANQGSEA. Trimming cost V 5 bases and J 7 bases; bases outside gene matches: 7. CDR3 length: 13 residues. The CDR3 DNA sequence: TGCAGCGTTTCCCAGGGGGCTTCACAGCCCCAGCATTTT. This translates into CSVSQGASQPQHF.

Here the CDR3 reads CASSLRQGHGYTF. CDR3 DNA: TGTGCCAGCAGCTTAAGACAGGGGCATGGCTACACCTTC. V is TRBV7-2 and J is TRBJ1-2, with 8 positions matching TRBD1. Germline V gene sequence: CDR1 SGHTA, CDR2 FQGNSA. The CDR3 spans 13 residues. With V trimmed by 2 bases and J by 6 bases, 2 bases remained unmatched.

The V and J genes are TRBV7-3 and TRBJ2-7, with unresolved D. The length of the CDR3 is 13 residues. The germline gives CDR1 SGHTA, CDR2 FQGTGA. V shed 5 bases and J shed 6 bases, with 14 bases lying between them. CDR3 in DNA: TGTGCCAGCAGCCCCCGTGGTGGCTCCGAGCAGTACTTC. Protein: CASSPRGGSEQYF.

This clone has just a few counts. The chain has TRBV4-2 and TRBJ2-7; unclear D gene. Looked up from germline, CDR1 is LGHNA and CDR2 is YNFKEQ. Trimming took off 1 base at V and 7 bases at J, with 11 bases between the two ends. The CDR3 is 13 amino acids. The CDR3, as DNA: TGTGCCAGCAGCCAAGGGCCCGGCGGAGAGCAGTACTTC. Amino acids: CASSQGPGGEQYF.

The rearrangement uses TRBV19 and TRBJ1-5; TRBD1 matches at 11 bases. The CDR3 extends over 17 amino acids. In germline, CDR1 is LNHDA, CDR2 SQIVND (reference sequence). Germline trimming cut 1 base from V and 7 bases from J; bases unmatched to any gene: 9. DNA of the CDR3: TGTGCCAGTAGTATAGGCGGGACAGGGGGAAGTTTGCAGCCCCAGCATTTT. Translation gives CASSIGGTGGSLQPQHF.

The V gene is TRBV28, the J gene TRBJ2-7, with D possibly TRBD1 on 6 matching bases. The CDR3 has 15 residues. V lost 4 bases and J 3 bases, leaving 16 bases between the germline ends. Germline V gene sequence: CDR1 MDHEN, CDR2 SYDVKM. CDR3 loop: CASSSGARVFYEQYF. CDR3 nucleotide sequence: TGTGCCAGCAGTTCAGGGGCCAGGGTGTTCTACGAGCAGTACTTC.

This chain connects TRBV6-1 to TRBJ1-1; D perhaps matches TRBD1 (5 bases). V shed 8 bases and J shed 5 bases, with 21 bases lying between them. This CDR3 comprises 15 residues. CDR1 and CDR2 (germline): MNHNS, SASEGT. The CDR3 spells CASSWGPGSETEAFF. CDR3 in DNA: TGTGCCAGCTCTTGGGGCCCGGGCTCTGAAACTGAAGCTTTCTTT.

This chain connects TRBV27 to TRBJ2-5; 13 bases align to TRBD2. The V segment lost 6 bases and the J segment 2 bases; nucleotides outside the gene matches: 3. This CDR3 is built from 15 residues. The germline gives CDR1 MNHEY, CDR2 SMNVEV (reference sequence). CDR3 sequence: CASSWGLAGQETQYF. The CDR3 coding sequence is TGTGCCAGCAGCTGGGGACTAGCGGGGCAAGAGACCCAGTACTTC.

The chain employs TRBV2 and TRBJ2-7; a possible D gene is TRBD1 (6 bases). CDR1 is SNHLY and CDR2 is FYNNEI in the germline V gene. V lost 4 bases and J lost 0, with 13 bases in between. CDR3 length: 15 residues. CDR3 nucleotides: TGTGCCAGCAGTGTTGGGACACTCGACTCCTACGAGCAGTACTTC. Translation gives CASSVGTLDSYEQYF.

The CDR3 DNA is TGTGCCAGCAGCTTGAAGCTACTAGCGGGGGGGCCCACAGATACGCAGTATTTT. It encodes CASSLKLLAGGPTDTQYF. V and J are TRBV5-4 and TRBJ2-3, with 13 bases fitting TRBD2. CDR3 length equals 18 residues. Trimming cost V 1 base and J 2 bases; bases outside gene matches: 7. Germline lookup yields CDR1 SGHNT and CDR2 YYREEE (reference sequence).

In its sample, this clone was seen once. The rearrangement uses TRBV5-6 and TRBJ2-2; no definite D call. This CDR3 spans 15 amino acids. Germline loops: CDR1 SGHDT, CDR2 YYEEEE. Trimming cost V 0 bases and J 1 base, with 7 bases left between them. CDR3 sequence: CASSLGAGNTGELFF. CDR3 nucleotides: TGTGCCAGCAGCTTGGGGGCCGGGAACACCGGGGAGCTGTTTTTT.

This clone was observed a single time. V is TRBV27 and J is TRBJ2-5, with 9 bases identical to TRBD1. This CDR3 spans 14 amino acids. V lost 3 bases, J lost 4 bases, and 3 bases stayed unmatched. Germline V gene lookup returns CDR1 MNHEY and CDR2 SMNVEV (reference sequence). In DNA, the CDR3 is TGTGCCAGCAGTTTCCGACAGGGGGGAGAGACCCAGTACTTC. Translating it yields CASSFRQGGETQYF.